A single TCR beta chain is shown here with its context. The data are from a study of blood T cell repertoires in COVID-19. Trimming took off 4 bases at V and 0 bases at J, with 8 bases between the two ends. The CDR3 runs 14 residues. The germline V gene encodes CDR1 SGHNT and CDR2 YYREEE (reference sequence). Per the authors' pipeline: Nucleated cell counts were estimated from reference gene primer amplification. Produced via immunoSEQ multiplex PCR; TCRdb's table is partial and in-frame only. The D gene and trimming were derived from the DNA, and the V and J assignments and clone size from that table. Altogether about 340,000 clones are present, about 88% being singletons, with the ten largest covering just over 7%.

This clonotype originated in a woman aged 60-75 years with COVID-19, enrolled during active disease. The specimen was peripheral blood. This sequence joins TRBV5-4 and TRBJ2-1; D is possibly TRBD1 (5 bases). CDR3 DNA sequence: TGTGCCAGCAGCCGACAGAGCTCCTACAATGAGCAGTTCTTC. This encodes CASSRQSSYNEQFF.